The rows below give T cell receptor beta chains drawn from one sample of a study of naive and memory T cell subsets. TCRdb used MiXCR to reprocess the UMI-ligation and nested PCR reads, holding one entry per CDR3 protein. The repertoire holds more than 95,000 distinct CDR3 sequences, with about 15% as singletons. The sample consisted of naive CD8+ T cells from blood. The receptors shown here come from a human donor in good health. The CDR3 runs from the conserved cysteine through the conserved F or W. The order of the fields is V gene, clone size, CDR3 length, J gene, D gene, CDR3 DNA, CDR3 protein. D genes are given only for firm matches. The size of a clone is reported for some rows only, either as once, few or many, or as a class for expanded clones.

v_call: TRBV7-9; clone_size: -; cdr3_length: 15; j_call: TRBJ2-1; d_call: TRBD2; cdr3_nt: TGTGCCAGCAGCTCGGGCAGCGGGGGGGCACATGAGCAGTTCTTC; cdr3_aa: CASSSGSGGAHEQFF
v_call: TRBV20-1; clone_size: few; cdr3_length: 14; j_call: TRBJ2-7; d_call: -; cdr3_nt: TGCAGTGCAGACCCAGGACTGCCGATGCGGGAGCAGTACTTC; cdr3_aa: CSADPGLPMREQYF
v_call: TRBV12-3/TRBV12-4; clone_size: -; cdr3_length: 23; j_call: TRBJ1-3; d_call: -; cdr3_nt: TGTGCCAGCAGTTTACAGGCCGTCTCCGATATACAGATTGAGACAGTTTTTGGAAACACCATATATTTT; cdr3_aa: CASSLQAVSDIQIETVFGNTIYF
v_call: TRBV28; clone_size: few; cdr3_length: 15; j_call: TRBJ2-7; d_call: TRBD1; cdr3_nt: TGTGCCAGCAGCCCAGGACAGGGTCCAACCTACGAGCAGTACTTC; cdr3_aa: CASSPGQGPTYEQYF
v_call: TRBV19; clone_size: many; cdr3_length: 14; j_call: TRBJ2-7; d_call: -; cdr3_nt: TGTGCCAGTAGTATAGCGGGTAGCGAGTACGAGCAGTACTTC; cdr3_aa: CASSIAGSEYEQYF
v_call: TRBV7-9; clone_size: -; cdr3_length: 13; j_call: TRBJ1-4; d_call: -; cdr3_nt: TGTGCCAGCAGCTTGGATCCAGGTGAAAAACTGTTTTTT; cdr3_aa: CASSLDPGEKLFF
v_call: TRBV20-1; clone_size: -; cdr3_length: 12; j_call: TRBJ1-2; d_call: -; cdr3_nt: TGCAGTGCTAGGACGGGCTGGGATGGCTACACCTTC; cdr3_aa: CSARTGWDGYTF
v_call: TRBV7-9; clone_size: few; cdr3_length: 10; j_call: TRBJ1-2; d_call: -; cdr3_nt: TGTGCCAGCAAACCCTATGGCTACACCTTC; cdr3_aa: CASKPYGYTF
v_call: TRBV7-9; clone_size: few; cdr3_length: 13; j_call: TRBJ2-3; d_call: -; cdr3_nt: TGTGCCAGCAGCCAGACCGTCCTAGATACGCAGTATTTT; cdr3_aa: CASSQTVLDTQYF
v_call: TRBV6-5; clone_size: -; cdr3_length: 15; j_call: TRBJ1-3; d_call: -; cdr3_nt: TGTGCCAGCAGTGGAGTAGACAGATCTGGAAACACCATATATTTT; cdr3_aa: CASSGVDRSGNTIYF
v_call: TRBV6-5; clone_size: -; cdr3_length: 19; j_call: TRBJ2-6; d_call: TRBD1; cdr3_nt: TGTGCCAGCAGTTACTCTTTAACAGGGGTTAACTCTGGGGCCAACGTCCTGACTTTC; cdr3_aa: CASSYSLTGVNSGANVLTF
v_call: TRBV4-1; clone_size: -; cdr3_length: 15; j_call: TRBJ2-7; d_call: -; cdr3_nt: TGCGCCAGCAGCCAAGATGAGACAGGTCCCTACGAGCAGTACTTC; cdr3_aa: CASSQDETGPYEQYF
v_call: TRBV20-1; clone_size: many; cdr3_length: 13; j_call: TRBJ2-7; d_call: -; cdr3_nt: TGCAGTGCCCTGACCCCCTTATCCTACGAGCAGTACTTC; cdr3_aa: CSALTPLSYEQYF
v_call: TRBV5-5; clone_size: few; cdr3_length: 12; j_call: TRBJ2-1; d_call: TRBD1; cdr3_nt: TGTGCCAGCAGCATCGGGACAGATGAGCAGTTCTTC; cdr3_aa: CASSIGTDEQFF
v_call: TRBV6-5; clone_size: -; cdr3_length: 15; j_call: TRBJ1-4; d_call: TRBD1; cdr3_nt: TGTGCCAGCAGTTACAGCCCCGACAGGGGAGAAAAACTGTTTTTT; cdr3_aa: CASSYSPDRGEKLFF
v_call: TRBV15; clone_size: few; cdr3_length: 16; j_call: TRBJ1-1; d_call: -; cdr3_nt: TGTGCCACCAGCAGAGATCCGGACAGCGTGAACACTGAAGCTTTCTTT; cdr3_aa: CATSRDPDSVNTEAFF
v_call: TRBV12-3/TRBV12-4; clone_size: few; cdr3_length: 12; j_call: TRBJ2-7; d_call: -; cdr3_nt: TGTGCCAGCAGCCCAGGGTACTACGAGCAGTACTTC; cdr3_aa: CASSPGYYEQYF
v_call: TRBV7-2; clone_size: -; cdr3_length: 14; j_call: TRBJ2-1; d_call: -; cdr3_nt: TGTGCCAGCAGCTTAGAGGCACTAGCCAATGAGCAGTTCTTC; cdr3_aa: CASSLEALANEQFF
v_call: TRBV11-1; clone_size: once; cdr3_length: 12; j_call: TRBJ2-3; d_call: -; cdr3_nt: TGTGCCAGCAGCCTAGTCGGGGATACGCAGTATTTT; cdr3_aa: CASSLVGDTQYF
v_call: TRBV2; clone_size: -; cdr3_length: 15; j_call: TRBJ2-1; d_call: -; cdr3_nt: TGTGCCTACAACAGGCCCGGGGGTTCCTACAATGAGCAGTTCTTC; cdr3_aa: CAYNRPGGSYNEQFF
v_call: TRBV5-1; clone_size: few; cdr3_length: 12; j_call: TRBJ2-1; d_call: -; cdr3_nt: TGCGCCAGCAGCCCTGGTATTGGTGAGCAGTTCTTC; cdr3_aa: CASSPGIGEQFF
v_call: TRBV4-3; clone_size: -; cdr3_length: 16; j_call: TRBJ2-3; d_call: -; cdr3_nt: TGCGCCAGCAGCCAAGCTTCACTACCTAGCACAGATACGCAGTATTTT; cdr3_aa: CASSQASLPSTDTQYF
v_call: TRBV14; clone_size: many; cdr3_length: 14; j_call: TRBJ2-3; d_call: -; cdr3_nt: TGTGCCAGCAGCCAAGAATGGTTTGCGGATACGCAGTATTTT; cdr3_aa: CASSQEWFADTQYF
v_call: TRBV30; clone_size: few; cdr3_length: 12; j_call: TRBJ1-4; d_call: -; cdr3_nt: TGTGCCGGCTCCTGGGGAAATGAAAAACTGTTTTTT; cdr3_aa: CAGSWGNEKLFF
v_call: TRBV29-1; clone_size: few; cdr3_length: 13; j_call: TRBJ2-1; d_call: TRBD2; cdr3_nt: TGCAGCGTTTGGACTAGCAGGTACAATGAGCAGTTCTTC; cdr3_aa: CSVWTSRYNEQFF
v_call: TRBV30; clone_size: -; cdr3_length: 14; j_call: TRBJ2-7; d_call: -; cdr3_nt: TGTGCCTGGAGTGGCGGGGACTCTTACTACGAGCAGTACTTC; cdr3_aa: CAWSGGDSYYEQYF
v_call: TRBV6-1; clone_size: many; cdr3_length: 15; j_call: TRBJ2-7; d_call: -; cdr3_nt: TGTGCCAGCAGTGAAGGTGGGACACTATACTACGAGCAGTACTTC; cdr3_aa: CASSEGGTLYYEQYF
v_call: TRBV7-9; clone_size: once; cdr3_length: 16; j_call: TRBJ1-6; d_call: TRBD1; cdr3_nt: TGTGCCAGCAGCAAACCGACAGGGGCGAATAATTCACCCCTCCACTTT; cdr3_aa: CASSKPTGANNSPLHF
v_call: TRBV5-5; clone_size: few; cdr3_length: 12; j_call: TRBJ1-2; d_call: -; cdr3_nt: TGTGCCAGCAGCTATACGTTGGATGGCTACACCTTC; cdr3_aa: CASSYTLDGYTF
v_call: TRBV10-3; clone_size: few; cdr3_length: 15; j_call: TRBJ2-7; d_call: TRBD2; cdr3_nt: TGTGCCATCAGTCCCAGGCAAGCGGGGGGCTACGAGCAGTACTTC; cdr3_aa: CAISPRQAGGYEQYF
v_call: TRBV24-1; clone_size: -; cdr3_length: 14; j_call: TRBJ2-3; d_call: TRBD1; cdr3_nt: TGTGCCACCAGGAAGGGACAGCTTCAGGATACGCAGTATTTT; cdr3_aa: CATRKGQLQDTQYF
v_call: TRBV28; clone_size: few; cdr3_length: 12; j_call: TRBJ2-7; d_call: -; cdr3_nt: TGTGCCAGCGGCTACATGTCCTACGAGCAGTACTTC; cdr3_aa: CASGYMSYEQYF
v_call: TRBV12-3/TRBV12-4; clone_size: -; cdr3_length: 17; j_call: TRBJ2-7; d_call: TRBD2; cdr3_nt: TGTGCCAGCAGTACAGGACTAGCGGGAGACAACTCCTACGAGCAGTACTTC; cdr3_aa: CASSTGLAGDNSYEQYF
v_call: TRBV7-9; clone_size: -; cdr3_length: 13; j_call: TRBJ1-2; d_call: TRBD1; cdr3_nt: TGTGCCAGCAGCTCCCGGGACAGGGAAGGCTACACCTTC; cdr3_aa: CASSSRDREGYTF
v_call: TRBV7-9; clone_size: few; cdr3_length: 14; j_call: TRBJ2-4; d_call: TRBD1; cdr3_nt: TGTGCCAGCAGCTCGGGGGACAGGGAAAACATTCAGTACTTC; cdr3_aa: CASSSGDRENIQYF
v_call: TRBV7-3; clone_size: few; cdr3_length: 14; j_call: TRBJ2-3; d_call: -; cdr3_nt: TGTGCCAGCAGCTTAACCGGCCCTGGGGGTACGCAGTATTTT; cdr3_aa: CASSLTGPGGTQYF
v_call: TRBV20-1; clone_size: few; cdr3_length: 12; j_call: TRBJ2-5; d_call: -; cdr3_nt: TGCAGTGCTACCCGACCCCCAGGGACCCAGTACTTC; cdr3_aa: CSATRPPGTQYF